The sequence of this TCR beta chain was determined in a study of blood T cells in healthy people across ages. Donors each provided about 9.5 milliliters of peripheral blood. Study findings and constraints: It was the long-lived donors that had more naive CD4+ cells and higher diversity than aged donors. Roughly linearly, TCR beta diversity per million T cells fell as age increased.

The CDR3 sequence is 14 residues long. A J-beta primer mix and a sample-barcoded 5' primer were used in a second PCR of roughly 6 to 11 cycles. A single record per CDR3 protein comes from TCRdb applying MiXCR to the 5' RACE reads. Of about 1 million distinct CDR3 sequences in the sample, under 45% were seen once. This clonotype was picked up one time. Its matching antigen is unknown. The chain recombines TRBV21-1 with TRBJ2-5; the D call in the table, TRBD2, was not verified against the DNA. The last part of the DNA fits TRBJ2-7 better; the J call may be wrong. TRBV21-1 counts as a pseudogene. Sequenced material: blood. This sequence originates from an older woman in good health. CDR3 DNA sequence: TGTGCCAGCAGCATTTTGGGCTCTAAGTCCGAGCAGTACTTC. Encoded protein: CASSILGSKSEQYF.